A single sample gave rise to the 21 T cell receptor beta chains below, sequenced in a study of PD-L1 blockade in urothelial cancer. This table comes from immunoSEQ multiplex PCR, and its TCRdb copy is limited to in-frame clones, with some not included. Of tens of thousands of clones listed, over 75% are singletons. The sequencing used PBMCs, collected around atezolizumab (anti-PD-L1) treatment. All receptors derive from a man aged 70 or older with urothelial cancer.

This chain joins TRBV14 and TRBJ1-2, with TRBD1 matching 12 bases. The germline CDR1 and CDR2 sequences are SGHDN and FVKESK. After removal of 0 bases from V and 7 bases from J, the junction contained 9 bases not matched to a gene. This CDR3 contains 17 residues. In DNA, the CDR3 is TGTGCCAGCAGCCAAGAAGGGACAGGGGGCGGAGACCGTGGCTACACCTTC. Its translation: CASSQEGTGGGDRGYTF.

The chain combines TRBV25-1 with TRBJ2-3; TRBD1 might be the D (6 bases). CDR1 is MGHDK, CDR2 SYGVNS, per germline. The CDR3 is 15 amino acids. V was cut by 3 bases and J by 8 bases, with 18 bases left in between. The DNA for the CDR3 is TGTGCCAGCAGTGATTCGGGACACAAGTTAGGTACGCAGTATTTT. Protein product: CASSDSGHKLGTQYF.

This clone was detected a few times. The CDR3 coding sequence is TGTGCCAGCAGCCCCCGATTCTTGGACAGGCGCTCTGGAAACACCATATATTTT. Its translation is CASSPRFLDRRSGNTIYF. This sequence joins TRBV7-8 and TRBJ1-3, with TRBD1 matching 7 bases. In germline, CDR1 is SGHVS, CDR2 FQNEAQ. Trimming cost V 5 bases and J 0 bases; bases outside gene matches: 13. This CDR3 comprises 18 residues.

This clone appeared a single time. The rearrangement links TRBV27 to TRBJ1-1; no clear D. The ends were cut back, 1 base at V and 4 bases at J, with 16 bases in the middle. CDR1 and CDR2 (germline): MNHEY, SMNVEV (reference sequence). The CDR3 has 16 residues. CDR3 protein: CASSLLVLRPGTEAFF. DNA for the CDR3: TGTGCCAGCAGTTTATTGGTCCTCCGGCCGGGCACTGAAGCTTTCTTT.

The chain has TRBV20-1 and TRBJ2-7; D is undetermined. V was shortened by 0 bases and J by 2 bases, with 2 bases between the two germline ends. The CDR3 loop spans 11 amino acids. Germline CDR1 is DFQATT and CDR2 is SNEGSKA (reference sequence). Here the CDR3 DNA reads TGCAGTGCTAGAGATACCTACGAGCAGTACTTC. Protein sequence: CSARDTYEQYF.

The chain uses TRBV6-6 and TRBJ1-5; 7 bases match TRBD1. Germline CDR1 is MNHNY and CDR2 is SVGAGI (reference sequence). CDR3 length: 16 residues. The V segment lost 9 bases and the J segment 5 bases; nucleotides outside the gene matches: 16. Here the CDR3 reads CARKLDREGSDQPQHF. The CDR3 DNA reads as TGTGCCAGGAAATTAGACAGGGAAGGTTCGGATCAGCCCCAGCATTTT.

This rearrangement joins TRBV28 to TRBJ1-2; D gene unclear. Trimming shortened V by 5 bases and J by 3 bases, and 10 bases separated the two germline ends. Germline V gene data show CDR1 as MDHEN and CDR2 as SYDVKM. The CDR3 is 13 residues long. CDR3 DNA: TGTGCCAGCAGTAACGCCGGGTACTATGGCTACACCTTC. It is translated as CASSNAGYYGYTF.

This chain joins TRBV7-2 and TRBJ2-3, with D perhaps matching TRBD1 (5 bases). Germline V lookup: CDR1 SGHTA, CDR2 FQGNSA. Between the trimmed V and J ends, which lost 4 bases and 5 bases, there was a span of 10 bases. The CDR3 is made up of 13 amino acids. The CDR3: CASSSRTGDTQYF. The CDR3 DNA reads TGTGCCAGCAGCTCACGAACAGGAGATACGCAGTATTTT.

This clone was seen only a few times. J is TRBJ2-2 and V is TRBV14; D might be TRBD1 (5 bases). This CDR3 is built from 13 residues. V lost 1 base to trimming and J lost 7 bases, with 7 bases between them. From germline, CDR1 is SGHDN and CDR2 FVKESK. The CDR3 DNA follows: TGTGCCAGCAGCCAAGCTCAGGGCGGGGAGCTGTTTTTT. Its translation is CASSQAQGGELFF.

V and J are TRBV11-2 and TRBJ2-3; 9 positions agree with TRBD2. This CDR3 has 18 amino acids. The germline V gene encodes CDR1 SGHAT and CDR2 FQNNGV. J lost 4 bases, V lost 0 bases, and 11 bases had no gene match. CDR3 amino acids: CASSLEGSGRSWADTQYF. CDR3 DNA: TGTGCCAGCAGCTTAGAAGGTAGCGGGAGATCATGGGCAGATACGCAGTATTTT.

V gene TRBV28 combines with J gene TRBJ2-7; D possibly corresponds to TRBD1 (6 bases). The CDR3 runs 13 residues. Trimming removed 8 bases at V and 0 bases at J, with 11 bases between. CDR1 and CDR2 from the germline V gene are MDHEN and SYDVKM. DNA of the CDR3: TGTGCCAGCTTGGACAGCCGCTCCTACGAGCAGTACTTC. This translates into CASLDSRSYEQYF.

CDR3 loop: CASSQAAGTAGYTF. The CDR3 DNA follows: TGCGCCAGCAGCCAAGCCGCCGGGACAGCTGGCTACACCTTC. The chain has TRBV4-1 and TRBJ1-2; 7 bases map to TRBD1. This CDR3 region has 14 residues. The V gene end was trimmed by 1 base and the J gene end by 7 bases; junction bases not matched to a gene: 6. Germline CDR1 and CDR2: MGHRA and YSYEKL.

The J gene is TRBJ1-1, the V gene TRBV7-2; D might be TRBD1 (6 bases). The CDR3 runs to 12 residues. The V end was cut by 2 bases, the J end by 10 bases, with 11 bases between. The germline V gene encodes CDR1 SGHTA and CDR2 FQGNSA. The CDR3 bases are TGTGCCAGCAGCTTACAGGGGATAGTAGCTTTCTTT. Residues: CASSLQGIVAFF.

This clone is a singleton in its sample. This rearrangement joins TRBV5-1 to TRBJ2-7; D is perhaps TRBD1 (5 bases). This CDR3 is built from 14 residues. V gave up 2 bases and J gave up 0 bases, with 9 bases separating them. Germline CDR1 reads SGHRS; CDR2 reads YFSETQ. The CDR3 here is CASSFRQGSYEQYF. The CDR3 DNA reads as TGCGCCAGCAGCTTTCGGCAGGGCTCCTACGAGCAGTACTTC.

The rearrangement joins TRBV6-1 to TRBJ2-7; D is unclear. V was cut by 6 bases and J by 3 bases, with 6 bases left in between. The CDR3 has 11 residues. Germline-derived CDR1 and CDR2 are MNHNS and SASEGT. The CDR3 DNA reads TGTGCCAGCAGCCGAGACTACGAGCAGTACTTC. This encodes CASSRDYEQYF.

This chain's CDR3 is CAISESQGAGNIQYF. The CDR3 bases are TGTGCCATCAGTGAGTCGCAGGGGGCGGGAAACATTCAGTACTTC. The genes are TRBV10-3 and TRBJ2-4; 8 nucleotides align to TRBD1. The CDR3 totals 15 residues. V shed 0 bases, J shed 6 bases, and the junction held 4 bases outside the gene matches. In germline, CDR1 is ENHRY, CDR2 SYGVKD.

This sequence joins TRBV15 and TRBJ2-1; 7 nucleotides agree with TRBD2. The V gene's germline CDR1 is LNHNV and CDR2 YYDKDF (reference sequence). This CDR3 has 16 residues. V lost 2 bases to trimming and J lost 7 bases; unmatched junction nucleotides: 11. In DNA, the CDR3 is TGTGCCACCAGCAGACGCGGGACTGGGAGGGCGAATGAGCAGTTCTTC. It codes for CATSRRGTGRANEQFF.

This chain uses TRBV20-1 with TRBJ1-2; D not certain. This CDR3 region has 9 residues. The V gene's germline CDR1 is DFQATT and CDR2 SNEGSKA (reference sequence). The V and J ends lost 6 bases and 8 bases respectively, with 7 bases between them. CDR3 amino acids: CSAAPGYTF. CDR3 sequence (DNA): TGCAGTGCAGCACCGGGCTACACCTTC.

The V gene is TRBV10-3, the J gene TRBJ1-2, with TRBD1 matching over 8 bases. J lost 6 bases, V lost 3 bases, and 6 bases had no gene match. This CDR3 region has 14 residues. Germline assignment: CDR1 ENHRY and CDR2 SYGVKD. The DNA of the CDR3 is TGTGCCATCAGTGAAGGCAGGGGGCAGGATGGCTACACCTTC. As protein: CAISEGRGQDGYTF.

In DNA, the CDR3 is TGTGCCAGCAGCAGGACAGGGGGCAATCAGCCCCAGCATTTT. Protein sequence: CASSRTGGNQPQHF. The chain joins TRBV11-2 to TRBJ1-5; 9 bases align to TRBD1. Per the germline V gene, CDR1 is SGHAT and CDR2 is FQNNGV. CDR3 length equals 14 residues. Germline trimming cut 5 bases from V and 2 bases from J; bases unmatched to any gene: 1.

The chain joins TRBV7-2 to TRBJ2-3; maybe TRBD2 (7 bases). Germline CDR1 SGHTA, CDR2 FQGNSA. The CDR3 totals 16 residues. V was trimmed by 1 base and J by 5 bases, leaving 16 bases between them. The CDR3 nucleotides read TGTGCCAGCAGCTTAGAAGGGGGAGGGATGATAGATACGCAGTATTTT. Translated, it gives CASSLEGGGMIDTQYF.